The sequence of this TCR beta chain was determined in a study of blood T cell repertoires in COVID-19. For the study at large: From the United States, Italy and Spain came samples of acute and convalescent COVID-19. In each case, the material was cDNA or gDNA derived from T cells, B-cell-depleted T cells, or PBMCs.

Source study methods: Quantification of nucleated cells was approximated via reference gene primer amplification. The table came from immunoSEQ multiplex PCR; TCRdb's copy has only in-frame clones and leaves some out. V, J and clone size are those of that table, while D and trimming were read from the DNA. The sample yields over 250,000 clones, 70% to 90% seen once. The germline V and J ends were trimmed by 0 bases and 2 bases, with 14 bases remaining between them. CDR1 SGDLS and CDR2 YYNGEE come from the germline V gene. CDR3 length: 16 amino acids. The chain links TRBV9 to TRBJ2-5; possibly TRBD1 for D (6 bases). Specimen: peripheral blood. The sequence came from an older woman with acute or convalescent COVID-19. The CDR3 reads CASSVEPLGGQETQYF. For the CDR3, the DNA is TGTGCCAGCAGCGTAGAGCCTCTAGGGGGACAAGAGACCCAGTACTTC.